These T cell receptor beta chains were read from a single sample in a study of cytomegalovirus exposure and HLA in healthy donors. Libraries were prepared by immunoSEQ multiplex PCR; TCRdb keeps only in-frame clonotypes and omits some of them. Of under 200,000 clones listed, around 79% are singletons. The sample taken for sequencing was PBMCs. These receptors were taken from a woman aged 40 to 49 in good health and CMV-seronegative. Both conserved end residues are part of each CDR3. D genes are given only for firm matches. Not all rows give a size; the values are once, few, many and, for expanded clones, a class.

>NA|TRBJ1-4|NA|TRBV7-9
CASSFADPDEKLFF
TGTGCCAGCAGCTTTGCCGATCCAGATGAAAAACTGTTTTTT
>TRBD2|TRBJ2-3|NA|TRBV4-3
CASSQGLAGGPGTDTQYF
TGCGCCAGCAGCCAAGGACTAGCGGGAGGGCCGGGGACAGATACGCAGTATTTT
>NA|TRBJ1-5|NA|TRBV10-3
CAISDGGVGNQPQHF
TGTGCCATCAGTGACGGGGGGGTAGGGAATCAGCCCCAGCATTTT
>TRBD1|TRBJ1-5|once|TRBV2
CASSGDRGRQPQHF
TGTGCCAGCAGTGGGGACAGGGGGCGTCAGCCCCAGCATTTT
>TRBD1|TRBJ1-6|once|TRBV28
CASSPFSGTGTSPLHF
TGTGCCAGCAGTCCTTTCTCCGGGACAGGGACCTCACCCCTCCACTTT
>TRBD1|TRBJ2-1|NA|TRBV5-1
CASSLSGDRVDEQFF
TGCGCCAGCAGCTTGTCCGGGGACAGGGTGGATGAGCAGTTCTTC
>NA|TRBJ2-2|NA|TRBV5-1
CASSLLSSTGELFF
TGCGCCAGCAGCTTGTTGAGCTCCACCGGGGAGCTGTTTTTT
>TRBD2|TRBJ2-2|few|TRBV5-1
CASSRGLAGATGELFF
TGCGCCAGCAGCCGAGGACTAGCGGGAGCGACCGGGGAGCTGTTTTTT
>TRBD1|TRBJ1-2|NA|TRBV7-8
CASSLGDRTNYGYTF
TGTGCCAGCAGCCTAGGGGACAGGACTAACTATGGCTACACCTTC
>TRBD1|TRBJ2-7|NA|TRBV6-5
CASRRDRGPYEQYF
TGTGCCAGCCGGAGGGACAGGGGGCCTTACGAGCAGTACTTC
>TRBD1|TRBJ2-7|NA|TRBV5-1
CASSSGTGVHEQYF
TGCGCCAGCAGCTCCGGGACAGGGGTCCACGAGCAGTACTTC
>NA|TRBJ1-1|NA|TRBV19
CASSIVGQTITEAFF
TGTGCCAGTAGTATAGTTGGACAGACGATCACTGAAGCTTTCTTT
>TRBD2|TRBJ2-1|NA|TRBV19
CASSIRRGTLYNEQFF
TGTGCCAGTAGTATTAGGCGGGGGACCCTCTACAATGAGCAGTTCTTC
>NA|TRBJ2-1|NA|TRBV5-1
CASSPKGDRSSYNEQFF
TGCGCCAGCAGCCCAAAAGGCGACAGGAGCTCCTACAATGAGCAGTTCTTC
>TRBD1|TRBJ2-7|few|TRBV5-4
CASSIPGQHHEQYF
TGTGCCAGCAGCATTCCGGGACAGCACCACGAGCAGTACTTC
>TRBD2|TRBJ2-3|NA|TRBV5-1
CASSSGLAGGTTEDTQYF
TGCGCCAGCAGCTCCGGACTAGCGGGGGGCACTACCGAGGATACGCAGTATTTT
>TRBD2|TRBJ2-3|few|TRBV6-5
CASSVSGNKENTQYF
TGTGCCAGCAGTGTGAGCGGGAACAAGGAAAATACGCAGTATTTT
>NA|TRBJ1-2|NA|TRBV6-1
CASSATGLGYGYTF
TGTGCCAGCAGCGCCACAGGGCTGGGCTATGGCTACACCTTC
>TRBD1|TRBJ2-6|NA|TRBV9
CASSGQGVVGANVLTF
TGTGCCAGCAGCGGACAGGGGGTGGTAGGGGCCAACGTCCTGACTTTC
>NA|TRBJ2-5|NA|TRBV30
CAWTHQETQYF
TGTGCCTGGACACATCAAGAGACCCAGTACTTC
>NA|TRBJ1-4|few|TRBV13
CASSWGFSGEKLFF
TGTGCCAGCAGCTGGGGGTTCAGCGGGGAAAAACTGTTTTTT
>NA|TRBJ2-1|NA|TRBV6-5
CASSLGAGEHNEQFF
TGTGCCAGCAGCTTGGGGGCAGGCGAACACAATGAGCAGTTCTTC
>NA|TRBJ2-7|NA|TRBV27
CASSGGGPSYEQYF
TGTGCCAGCTCTGGGGGGGGCCCCTCCTACGAGCAGTACTTC
>NA|TRBJ2-7|NA|TRBV7-8
CASSLFSYEQYF
TGTGCCAGCAGCCTATTCTCCTACGAGCAGTACTTC
>TRBD2|TRBJ2-1|NA|TRBV5-8
CASSLPTSGGAYNEQFF
TGTGCCAGCAGCTTACCGACTAGCGGGGGGGCCTACAATGAGCAGTTCTTC
>TRBD1|TRBJ1-1|NA|TRBV29-1
CSVVGTGDLNTEAFF
TGCAGCGTTGTTGGGACAGGGGACTTGAACACTGAAGCTTTCTTT
>NA|TRBJ1-5|NA|TRBV27
CASSQSDGSGQPQHF
TGTGCCAGCAGTCAATCGGACGGGTCGGGGCAGCCCCAGCATTTT
>NA|TRBJ2-7|NA|TRBV18
CASSPGNRFSYEQYF
TGTGCCAGCTCACCAGGGAACAGGTTCTCCTACGAGCAGTACTTC
>NA|TRBJ2-5|NA|TRBV9
CASSVEGVLAETQYF
TGTGCCAGCAGCGTAGAGGGAGTGTTGGCGGAGACCCAGTACTTC
>NA|TRBJ2-3|NA|TRBV5-1
CASSLAHQGDTQYF
TGCGCCAGCAGCTTGGCCCACCAGGGAGATACGCAGTATTTT
>TRBD1|TRBJ2-4|NA|TRBV7-6
CAGSLTPDRGDIQYF
TGTGCCGGCAGCTTAACCCCAGACAGGGGTGACATTCAGTACTTC
>TRBD2|TRBJ2-5|once|TRBV27
CASSGRSSGGETQYF
TGTGCCAGCAGTGGACGGTCTAGCGGGGGAGAGACCCAGTACTTC
>NA|TRBJ2-7|NA|TRBV23-1
CASSLDVRDSYEQYF
TGCGCCAGCAGTCTAGATGTGAGGGATTCCTACGAGCAGTACTTC
>TRBD1|TRBJ2-7|NA|TRBV5-4
CASSLQGAPSYEQYF
TGTGCCAGCAGCTTACAGGGGGCCCCATCCTACGAGCAGTACTTC
>TRBD2|TRBJ2-1|NA|TRBV25-1
CASSETSGSYNEQFF
TGTGCCAGCAGTGAGACTAGCGGGAGCTACAATGAGCAGTTCTTC
>TRBD1|TRBJ2-1|NA|TRBV9
CASSGRRQGAYNEQFF
TGTGCCAGCAGCGGTCGCCGGCAGGGGGCATACAATGAGCAGTTCTTC
>NA|TRBJ1-1|NA|TRBV6-5
CASSWGDGTEAFF
TGTGCCAGCAGTTGGGGGGATGGCACTGAAGCTTTCTTT
>TRBD2|TRBJ2-7|NA|TRBV2
CASGRREVGYEQYF
TGTGCCAGTGGTCGGCGGGAGGTCGGTTACGAGCAGTACTTC
>TRBD2|TRBJ2-2|NA|TRBV5-1
CASSWSIPPTSGRAGELFF
TGCGCCAGCAGCTGGTCGATCCCGCCGACTAGCGGGAGAGCCGGGGAGCTGTTTTTT
>TRBD1|TRBJ1-1|once|TRBV10-2
CASINTGADTEAFF
TGCGCCAGCATTAATACAGGGGCGGACACTGAAGCTTTCTTT
>NA|TRBJ1-2|few|TRBV5-5
CASSLQELKANYGYTF
TGTGCCAGCAGCTTACAGGAATTGAAAGCTAACTATGGCTACACCTTC
>TRBD1|TRBJ1-5|NA|TRBV6-5
CASATGGNQPQHF
TGTGCCAGTGCGACAGGGGGGAATCAGCCCCAGCATTTT
>NA|TRBJ2-2|NA|TRBV7-9
CASSLGQNTGELFF
TGTGCCAGCAGCTTAGGACAGAACACCGGGGAGCTGTTTTTT
>NA|TRBJ2-2|NA|TRBV7-2
CASSNSVGELFF
TGTGCCAGCAGTAATAGTGTCGGGGAGCTGTTTTTT
>TRBD1|TRBJ1-4|NA|TRBV5-1
CASSLGGTAPTNEKLFF
TGCGCCAGCAGCTTGGGGGGGACAGCCCCAACTAATGAAAAACTGTTTTTT
>TRBD1|TRBJ1-1|NA|TRBV29-1
CSVARQGREAFF
TGCAGCGTTGCCCGACAGGGGAGGGAAGCTTTCTTT
>TRBD2|TRBJ2-1|NA|TRBV15
CATSRGTSGGHEQFF
TGTGCCACCAGCAGGGGGACTAGCGGGGGACATGAGCAGTTCTTC
>NA|TRBJ2-1|NA|TRBV20-1
CSAPLATREFF
TGCAGTGCTCCCCTAGCGACCCGGGAGTTCTTC
>NA|TRBJ1-6|NA|TRBV30
CAWSIEFNSPLHF
TGTGCCTGGAGTATAGAGTTCAATTCACCCCTCCACTTT
>TRBD1|TRBJ1-4|NA|TRBV6-1
CASSGTGGATNEKLFF
TGTGCCAGCAGTGGGACAGGGGGAGCAACTAATGAAAAACTGTTTTTT
>TRBD1|TRBJ1-1|few|TRBV9
CASSVDGDRVPNTEAFF
TGTGCCAGCAGCGTAGATGGGGACAGGGTACCCAACACTGAAGCTTTCTTT
>TRBD2|TRBJ2-1|NA|TRBV4-1
CASSQLAGGSSYNEQFF
TGCGCCAGCAGCCAGCTAGCGGGGGGGAGCTCCTACAATGAGCAGTTCTTC